The 8 T cell receptor beta chains listed next were all sequenced from one sample in a study of PD-1 blockade in classical Hodgkin lymphoma. Profiled with immunoSEQ multiplex PCR; TCRdb holds only in-frame clones, not every one. Of 90,000 to 130,000 clones listed, about 89% were seen once; the top ten hold 15% to 20%. Exposure to brentuximab vedotin varied, and each patient had relapsed following autologous stem cell transplantation. The sequencing here drew on peripheral blood mononuclear cells (PBMCs), taken before the second cycle of nivolumab. The receptors come from a human donor with classical Hodgkin lymphoma.

The gene calls are TRBV5-1 and TRBJ2-7; TRBD1 aligns across 8 bases. The length of the CDR3 is 13 residues. The V gene end was trimmed by 5 bases and the J gene end by 6 bases; junction bases not matched to a gene: 7. Germline V gene lookup returns CDR1 SGHRS and CDR2 YFSETQ. The CDR3 DNA is TGCGCCAGCAGTCCGGACAGGGACAGCGAGCAGTACTTC. It yields the protein CASSPDRDSEQYF.

The chain couples TRBV12-5 to TRBJ1-2, with a possible D match to TRBD1 (6 bases). The V gene's germline CDR1 is LGHNT and CDR2 FRNRAP. The CDR3 runs 15 residues. Deletions cut 4 bases from V and 2 bases from J, with 14 bases between. CDR3 nucleotide sequence: TGTGCTAGTGGTTCCCCGGCGGGGGGCAACTATGGCTACACCTTC. Residues: CASGSPAGGNYGYTF.

The chain links TRBV5-1 to TRBJ2-5; 11 nucleotides match TRBD2. The CDR3 spans 16 residues. Germline CDR1 reads SGHRS; CDR2 reads YFSETQ. Losses at the gene ends were 2 bases for V and 2 bases for J; bases not matched to a gene: 5. The CDR3 DNA reads as TGCGCCAGCAGCTTAGGGACTAGCGGAACACAAGAGACCCAGTACTTC. It translates to CASSLGTSGTQETQYF. Complete variable domain (other parts from reference TRBV5-1 and TRBJ2-5): KAGVTQTPRYLIKTRGQQVTLSCSPISGHRSVSWYQQTPGQGLQFLFEYFSETQRNKGNFPGRFSGRQFSNSRSEMNVSTLELGDSALYLCASSLGTSGTQETQYFGPGTRLLVL.

The genes are TRBV11-2 and TRBJ2-7; 9 nucleotides align to TRBD2. CDR1 SGHAT and CDR2 FQNNGV come from the germline V gene. CDR3 length equals 14 residues. V was pared by 5 bases and J by 5 bases, with 7 bases of the junction left unmatched. The CDR3 spells CASSLGLARNEQYF. In nucleotides, the CDR3 is TGTGCCAGCAGCCTCGGACTAGCGAGGAACGAGCAGTACTTC.

The chain links TRBV29-1 to TRBJ2-5; D possibly corresponds to TRBD2 (5 bases). CDR3 length: 12 amino acids. CDR1 and CDR2 (germline): SQVTM, ANQGSEA. Trimming took 5 bases from V and 5 from J, leaving 12 bases between them. The CDR3 is CSVLGETETQYF. The CDR3 DNA sequence: TGCAGCGTTCTTGGGGAGACTGAGACCCAGTACTTC.

This chain connects TRBV19 to TRBJ2-3, with 10 bases fitting TRBD2. The V segment lost 7 bases and the J segment 6 bases; nucleotides outside the gene matches: 16. From germline, CDR1 is LNHDA and CDR2 SQIVND (reference sequence). The CDR3 has 17 residues. The CDR3 DNA reads as TGTGCCAGTAAGGAGCTAGCGGGAGAGGGGGCAGTCGATACGCAGTATTTT. This sequence encodes CASKELAGEGAVDTQYF.

Written as DNA, the CDR3 is TGTGCCGCAGTAGGGGGAACCGGGGAGCTGTTTTTT. It codes for CAAVGGTGELFF. The chain has TRBV19 and TRBJ2-2, with D possibly matching TRBD1 (6 bases). Germline V gene lookup returns CDR1 LNHDA and CDR2 SQIVND (reference sequence). The CDR3 is 12 amino acids. V lost 11 bases and J lost 5, with 12 bases in between.

The rearrangement links TRBV5-1 to TRBJ2-1; 8 nucleotides align to TRBD2. This CDR3 is 15 amino acids long. The J segment lost 3 bases and the V segment lost 3 bases, leaving 5 bases of the junction unmatched. The germline V gene has CDR1 SGHRS and CDR2 YFSETQ. CDR3 coding DNA: TGCGCCAGCAGCTGGAATAGCGGGAACTACAATGAGCAGTTCTTC. Encoded protein: CASSWNSGNYNEQFF.